Below are 5 T cell receptor beta chains sequenced from a single sample in a study of blood T cell repertoires in COVID-19. Clones were read by immunoSEQ multiplex PCR, and TCRdb kept only the in-frame ones, dropping some. This sample has over 150,000 clones, with roughly 90% found just once. The sample comprised peripheral blood. Receptors originate from a man over 45 with COVID-19, enrolled during active disease.

The chain is built from TRBV7-8 and TRBJ1-1; TRBD1 might be the D (5 bases). In germline, CDR1 is SGHVS, CDR2 FQNEAQ. V was shortened by 5 bases and J by 0 bases, with 16 bases between the two germline ends. The CDR3 has 16 residues. The CDR3 region is CASSPRSQGMNTEAFF. The CDR3 nucleotides are TGTGCCAGCAGCCCGCGATCTCAGGGTATGAACACTGAAGCTTTCTTT.

The rearrangement joins TRBV6-2 or TRBV6-3 to TRBJ2-7; D is unclear. This CDR3 contains 16 residues. Trimming removed 2 bases from V and 1 base from J, with 15 bases in between. Germline values: CDR1 MNHEY, CDR2 SVGEGT. CDR3 in DNA: TGTGCCAGCAGTTACGGTTCCGGGTATGGTTCCTACGAGCAGTACTTC. This gives the protein CASSYGSGYGSYEQYF.

This chain links TRBV10-3 with TRBJ1-3, with D tentatively TRBD1 (6 bases). The CDR3 runs to 14 residues. Per germline, CDR1 ENHRY and CDR2 SYGVKD. V lost 1 base to trimming and J lost 3 bases, with 7 bases between them. For the CDR3, the DNA is TGTGCCATCAGTGAGTGGGACATTGGAAACACCATATATTTT. Its translation is CAISEWDIGNTIYF.

V gene TRBV21-1 combines with J gene TRBJ2-5; the table's D call TRBD1 went unverified against the DNA. TRBV21-1 is described as a pseudogene. There are 14 residues in the CDR3. The CDR3 DNA is TGTGCCAGGCCACGGGTGGGGCCAGCAGAGACCCAGTACTTC. Translation gives CARPRVGPAETQYF.

V usage is TRBV29-1 and J usage is TRBJ2-1; 16 bases align to TRBD2. V lost 7 bases to trimming and J lost 6 bases; unmatched junction nucleotides: 6. Germline values: CDR1 SQVTM, CDR2 ANQGSEA. The length of the CDR3 is 15 residues. The DNA of the CDR3 is TGCAGCGCTGCGGGGACTAGCGGGAGGGCCAATGAGCAGTTCTTC. This translates into CSAAGTSGRANEQFF.